This T cell receptor beta chain was documented in a study of control samples from healthy donors and cancer patients. The table came from immunoSEQ multiplex PCR; TCRdb's copy has only in-frame clones and leaves some out. The table lists approximately 130,000 clones, around nine tenths of them singletons. Germline-derived CDR1 and CDR2 are MNHEY and SMNVEV (reference sequence). This CDR3 is built from 13 residues. Trimming removed 6 bases from V and 9 bases from J; junction bases left unmatched: 5. The rearrangement uses TRBV27 and TRBJ1-6; TRBD1 matches at 7 bases. Sequenced sample: blood. This TCR came from a man between 25 and 39 years old in good health. The CDR3 DNA reads as TGTGCCAGCAGCAGGGGGTGGAGTTCACCCCTCCACTTT. Residues: CASSRGWSSPLHF.